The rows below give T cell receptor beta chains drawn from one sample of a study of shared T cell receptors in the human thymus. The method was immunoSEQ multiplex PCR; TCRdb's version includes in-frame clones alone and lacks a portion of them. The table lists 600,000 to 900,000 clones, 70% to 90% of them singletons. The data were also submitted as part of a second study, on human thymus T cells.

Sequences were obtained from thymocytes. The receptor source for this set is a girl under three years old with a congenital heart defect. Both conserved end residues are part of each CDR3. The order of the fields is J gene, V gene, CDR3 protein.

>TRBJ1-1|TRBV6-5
CASRLLGRGTEAFF
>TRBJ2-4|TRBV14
CASSQDKGPPYSQNIQYF
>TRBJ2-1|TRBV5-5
CASSPRMIQGVPHNEQFF
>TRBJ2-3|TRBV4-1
CASSARGGGGSTDTQYF
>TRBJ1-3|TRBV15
CATSSRDRGPSSGNTIYF
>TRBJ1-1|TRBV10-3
CASVGGVNTEAFF
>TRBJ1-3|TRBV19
CASSPPTPSTGLSGNTIYF
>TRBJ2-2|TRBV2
CASSELAGTETCTGELFF
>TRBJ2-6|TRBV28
CASSLAGSGANVLTF
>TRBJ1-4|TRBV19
CASSELLTNEKLFF
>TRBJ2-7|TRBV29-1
CSVILHYEQYF
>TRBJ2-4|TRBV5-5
CASSLGRDSKNIQYF
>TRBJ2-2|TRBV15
CATSRDDTGQGNTGELFF
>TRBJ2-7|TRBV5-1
CASSRLLQGHEQYF
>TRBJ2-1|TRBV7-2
CASSYSGGPHNEQFF
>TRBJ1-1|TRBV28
CASTLLGRRRAFF
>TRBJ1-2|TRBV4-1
CASRGIVYPNHGQTVNYGYTF
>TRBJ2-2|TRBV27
CASRQPSSGGATGELFF
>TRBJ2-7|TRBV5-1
CASKGGPYEQYF
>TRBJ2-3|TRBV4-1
CASSHHGESPSGTDTQYF
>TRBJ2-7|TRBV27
CASSPWTAVPYEQYF
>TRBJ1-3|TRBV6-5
CASSYSGRHAGNTIYF
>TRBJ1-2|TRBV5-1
CASSFGRRAHYGYTF
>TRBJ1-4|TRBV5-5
CASSLEGRGGGGIEKLFF
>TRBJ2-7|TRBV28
CASGWGTGRTYEQYF
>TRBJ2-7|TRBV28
CASGYRENYEQYF
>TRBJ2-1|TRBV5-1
CASSPGLAGLSYNEQFF
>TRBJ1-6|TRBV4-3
CASSQDKGQGNSPLHF
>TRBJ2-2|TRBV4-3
CASSPFSQGPTGELFF
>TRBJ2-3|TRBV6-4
CASSTGVSTDTQYF
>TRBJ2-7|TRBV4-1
CASSPAPGRVGYEQYF
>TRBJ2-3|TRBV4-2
CASSPRGRGGSQSSTDTQYF